A selection of T cell receptor beta chains follows, all from one sample in a study of T-cell memory formation after mild COVID-19. TCRdb passed the 5' RACE reads through MiXCR, listing each CDR3 protein once. Here the sample spans approximately 110,000 distinct CDR3 sequences, 22% being singletons. Material for sequencing was PBMCs or a T cell subset sorted from them (not recorded which). These receptors originate from a man between 18 and 35 years old who had mild COVID-19 (a few samples of this study predate the infection). Cell type and time point are not known. Each CDR3 is given with its conserved first and last residue.

TRBV20-1	TRBJ1-2	CSAPHRGPPRGGYTF
TRBV12-3/TRBV12-4	TRBJ1-1	CASSSPLDSFGTEAFF
TRBV29-1	TRBJ1-2	CSVGRGREDPPYGYTF
TRBV30	TRBJ1-1	CAWGGGSEAFF
TRBV7-6	TRBJ1-1	CASSSQDGNTEAFF
TRBV20-1	TRBJ2-1	CSATGPTLGSYNEQFF
TRBV4-1	TRBJ1-2	CASSQEPANYGYTF
TRBV9	TRBJ2-1	CASSVGGADNEQFF
TRBV6-5	TRBJ1-2	CASSYSQNYGYTF
TRBV12-3/TRBV12-4	TRBJ2-3	CASTPRRTDTQYF
TRBV7-9	TRBJ1-1	CASSLVGPNTEAFF
TRBV20-1	TRBJ1-5	CSARDPPGFNQPQHF
TRBV12-3/TRBV12-4	TRBJ1-1	CASRQIGLRTEAFF
TRBV12-3/TRBV12-4	TRBJ2-1	CASSPWTDNEQFF
TRBV7-9	TRBJ2-7	CASSLGIDSYEQYF
TRBV5-6	TRBJ2-2	CASSPPGPLDTGELFF
TRBV6-2/TRBV6-3	TRBJ2-6	CASSYVGGANVLTF
TRBV9	TRBJ2-6	CASSAGTGGAGANVLTF
TRBV15	TRBJ1-3	CATSRDRLTGNTIYF
TRBV9	TRBJ2-7	CASSGGQSYEQYF
TRBV4-3	TRBJ1-1	CASSQGDRENTEAFF
TRBV4-1	TRBJ2-2	CARSHVRGMNTGELFF
TRBV7-9	TRBJ2-5	CASSFGTRQETQYF
TRBV7-2	TRBJ1-1	CASSLAWGRGAFF
TRBV12-3/TRBV12-4	TRBJ1-1	CAGSLTGAIEAFF
TRBV12-3/TRBV12-4	TRBJ2-5	CASSSEETQYF
TRBV14	TRBJ2-7	CASSRGDGQGFFTYEQYF
TRBV5-6	TRBJ2-2	CASSSGTGTGELFF
TRBV4-1	TRBJ1-1	CASSSSLTGNPEAFF
TRBV10-3	TRBJ2-5	CAISESILGLETQYF